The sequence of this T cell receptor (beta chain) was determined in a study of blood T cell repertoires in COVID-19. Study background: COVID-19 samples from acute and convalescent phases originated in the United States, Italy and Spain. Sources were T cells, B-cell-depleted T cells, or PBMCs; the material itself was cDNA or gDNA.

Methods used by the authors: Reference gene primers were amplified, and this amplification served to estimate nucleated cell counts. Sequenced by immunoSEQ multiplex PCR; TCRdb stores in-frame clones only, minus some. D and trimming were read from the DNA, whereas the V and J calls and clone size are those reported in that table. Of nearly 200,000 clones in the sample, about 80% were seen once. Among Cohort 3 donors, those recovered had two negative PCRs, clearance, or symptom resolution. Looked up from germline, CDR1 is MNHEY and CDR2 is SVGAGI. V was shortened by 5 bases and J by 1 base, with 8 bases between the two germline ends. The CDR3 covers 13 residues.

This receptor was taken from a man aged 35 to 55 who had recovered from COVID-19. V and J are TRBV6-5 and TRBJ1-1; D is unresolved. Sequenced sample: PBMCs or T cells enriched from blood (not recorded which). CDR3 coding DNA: TGTGCCAGCAGTCCGTTAGCGAACACTGAAGCTTTCTTT. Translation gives CASSPLANTEAFF.